This T cell receptor (beta chain) was observed in a study of blood T cells in healthy people across ages. A sample-barcoded 5' primer and a J-beta primer mix were used in a second PCR of about 7 to 11 cycles. TCRdb analysed the 5' RACE reads with MiXCR anew, one entry per CDR3 protein. The table includes approximately 1.5 million distinct CDR3 sequences, around 35% detected once. Comment on this clonotype: Antigen specificity is unknown.

Findings and caveats of the study: Per million T cells, TCR beta diversity dropped about linearly as age rose.

Germline assignment: CDR1 MNHEY and CDR2 SVGEGT. The CDR3 length is 14 residues. With 8 bases removed from V and 1 base from J, the gap between germline ends came to 14 bases. The sequenced sample was blood. The TCR comes from a woman aged 25 to 39 in good health. The rearrangement links TRBV6-2 or TRBV6-3 to TRBJ1-1; D remains ambiguous. CDR3 nucleotides: TGTGCCAGCCAGGCGGACCGGTGGAACACTGAAGCTTTCTTT. Protein product: CASQADRWNTEAFF.